This T cell receptor (beta chain) derives from a study of OX40 agonist ivuxolimab in advanced cancers. Study-wide background: There were three patients with partial responses, one having hepatocellular carcinoma and two cutaneous melanoma.

Only in-frame clones appear in the TCRdb table, and some are missing; sequencing was by immunoSEQ multiplex PCR. The sample lists approximately 130,000 clones, just over 90% occurring once. This CDR3 spans 11 amino acids. In germline, CDR1 is SGHVS, CDR2 FNYEAQ. Trimming cost V 5 bases and J 4 bases, with 2 bases left between them. The J gene is TRBJ2-2, the V gene TRBV7-6; D not resolved. This sample comprised CD4+ or CD8+ T cells sorted from blood, obtained in a trial of the OX40 agonist ivuxolimab. The receptor's source is an adult with an advanced solid tumor such as melanoma, head and neck, liver or kidney cancer. As DNA, the CDR3 is TGTGCCAGCAGCACCACCGGGGAGCTGTTTTTT. Its translation is CASSTTGELFF.